These T cell receptor beta chains were read from a single sample in a study of control samples from healthy donors and cancer patients. This table comes from immunoSEQ multiplex PCR, and its TCRdb copy is limited to in-frame clones, with some not included. The data show 95,000 to 100,000 clones, 75% to 90% seen once. The sequencing sample was made of blood. These receptors all stem from a man aged 25-45 years in good health. The CDR3 runs from the conserved cysteine through the conserved F or W. Fields, in order: D gene, clone size, J gene, V gene, CDR3 DNA, CDR3 protein. The D gene is left open where the match is weak. For some rows the clone size is stated as once, few or many, or as a class when expanded; others skip it.

d_call: TRBD2
clone_size: .
j_call: TRBJ2-1
v_call: TRBV12-3/TRBV12-4
cdr3_nt: TGTGCCAGCAGCTTGGGAGGGCACAATGAGCAGTTCTTC
cdr3_aa: CASSLGGHNEQFF

d_call: .
clone_size: .
j_call: TRBJ1-2
v_call: TRBV5-5
cdr3_nt: TGTGCCAGCAGCCCGGGGGGGGGCGTCTATGGCTACACCTTC
cdr3_aa: CASSPGGGVYGYTF

d_call: .
clone_size: once
j_call: TRBJ1-1
v_call: TRBV24-1
cdr3_nt: TGTGCCACCGCCCGGGACTTCAACACTGAAGCTTTCTTT
cdr3_aa: CATARDFNTEAFF

d_call: .
clone_size: .
j_call: TRBJ1-5
v_call: TRBV28
cdr3_nt: TGTGCCAGCAGTTTGAGTGGTTTTGGGTCTGGGCCCCAGCATTTT
cdr3_aa: CASSLSGFGSGPQHF

d_call: .
clone_size: .
j_call: TRBJ2-2
v_call: TRBV7-9
cdr3_nt: TGTGCCAGCAGCGAGTGGGCAGGGTATACCGGGGAGCTGTTTTTT
cdr3_aa: CASSEWAGYTGELFF

d_call: TRBD2
clone_size: .
j_call: TRBJ2-7
v_call: TRBV20-1
cdr3_nt: TGCAGTGCTAGTCGTCTCCTACTAGCGGTTTACGAGCAGTACTTC
cdr3_aa: CSASRLLLAVYEQYF

d_call: .
clone_size: .
j_call: TRBJ2-3
v_call: TRBV11-2
cdr3_nt: TGTGCCAGCAGCTTAAACGTCAGGGGCCCTACAGATACGCAGTATTTT
cdr3_aa: CASSLNVRGPTDTQYF

d_call: .
clone_size: once
j_call: TRBJ1-2
v_call: TRBV28
cdr3_nt: TGTGCCAGCAGTCCAGGGAGGGGCTATGGCTACACCTTC
cdr3_aa: CASSPGRGYGYTF

d_call: .
clone_size: .
j_call: TRBJ2-2
v_call: TRBV3-1/TRBV3-2
cdr3_nt: TGTGCCAGTAGCGACTTGGGGGGCCGCCCGAACACCGGGGAGCTGTTTTTT
cdr3_aa: CASSDLGGRPNTGELFF

d_call: TRBD1
clone_size: .
j_call: TRBJ2-2
v_call: TRBV7-9
cdr3_nt: TGTGCCACCCTGACCGAACAGGGGACCGGGGAGCTGTTTTTT
cdr3_aa: CATLTEQGTGELFF